This T cell receptor beta chain is drawn from a study of blood T cell repertoires in COVID-19. Germline V gives CDR1 SGHRS, CDR2 YFSETQ. The V gene end was trimmed by 1 base and the J gene end by 4 bases; junction bases not matched to a gene: 4. The CDR3 consists of 15 residues. Here immunoSEQ multiplex PCR was the method, and the copy in TCRdb shows in-frame clones only, minus some. The sample has roughly 84,000 clones, roughly 78% seen once; the top ten hold approximately 40%. Seattle participants joined during active infection and were tracked over time. Sequencing was done on a sample of peripheral blood. V usage is TRBV5-1 and J usage is TRBJ2-1; TRBD1 agrees at 8 bases. The clonotype originates from a man in his fifties or sixties with COVID-19, enrolled during active disease. This CDR3 is CASSLMDRVYNEQFF. The DNA for the CDR3 is TGCGCCAGCAGCTTGATGGACAGGGTTTACAATGAGCAGTTCTTC.